Here is one T cell receptor (beta chain) with its context. Which antigen it targets is not known. No much larger clone is present one base from it, and per-base qualities are unavailable. The entire isolated RNA was reverse transcribed using the High Capacity cDNA Reverse Transcription Kit, and thus expressed TCRB transcripts were sequenced. Deep immunoSEQ sequencing was applied to naive, central memory and regulatory T cell samples, giving an average of roughly 3.5 million total reads per sample. After sorted cells were lysed in RLT buffer, RNA was extracted with DNase-treated RNeasy Micro or Mini kits, with the choice depending on cell number. To prevent cross-contamination, every cell subset was processed on its own, while patient and healthy donor samples were processed together. The immunoSEQ multiplex PCR was used to amplify TCRB sequences from cDNA, yielding 87-bp fragments that span the CDR3 region. Sequencing of the amplicons was done on the Illumina HiSeq platform. In the paper's pipeline: PCR bias was corrected computationally using synthetic template baselines, and reads within Hamming distance 2 were collapsed, with unmergeable singletons discarded. Reads were aligned against IMGT so that V, D and J genes, CDR3 length and insertions or deletions at six rearrangement sites could be assigned. Within each subset, clonotype counts were normalized to the number of sorted cells before true diversity and Gini coefficients were calculated with the tcR R package. The overlap coefficient, calculated on TCRB nucleotide sequences, was used to quantify repertoire sharing. Out-of-frame TCRB sequences from naive cells were analyzed as a proxy for the pre-selection repertoire. As stored in TCRdb, this immuneACCESS dataset retains in-frame rearrangements with V and J assigned. A fraction of the clones does not appear; measured against another copy, unresolved V genes explain less than half of the discrepancy, and the remainder lacks a known reason. V, J and clone size are those of that table, while D and trimming were read from the DNA. This sample has about 270,000 clones in its table, and approximately 14% of those were observed once. The ten largest clones represent 0.017% of the sample.

The record originates from a study of beta chain features in type 1 diabetes listed by TCRdb under 2018. Regarding the complete study: Mean age, gender distribution, total cell number and subset yield were not different between patients and healthy donors. The study compared TCRB repertoires of sorted circulating CD4+ T cell subsets between recently diagnosed type 1 diabetes patients and matched healthy donors. Naive and central memory subsets were obtained from all 30 or so donors, but regulatory and stem cell-like memory subsets were isolated from only 8 patients and about 8 healthy donors. A total of some 100,000,000 sorted cells were examined across all samples, and a strong correlation was observed between cell number per subset and RNA yield.

Study-wide findings and limitations: A moderate but significant shortening of TCRB CDR3 length was observed in type 1 diabetes patients in all four CD4+ subsets. Naive, central memory and regulatory TCRB repertoires appeared more similar among patients than among healthy donors. Patients with type 1 diabetes made fewer insertions and deleted more nucleotides at VDJ recombination sites, implying thymic rearrangement abnormalities. Because cDNA was sequenced instead of genomic DNA, highly expressing activated cells could be over-represented, though the groups showed no difference in activation or CD3 levels. Because the HLA sub-analyses included only small numbers of individuals, any influence of HLA type on TCRB rearrangement was left unresolved. PCR may preferentially amplify shorter templates, but because patient and control samples were amplified and corrected together, any resulting skew would affect both groups equally.

From each donor, a single peripheral blood sample of approximately 0.11 L on average was drawn into heparinised tubes. A BD FACSAria II was used to sort naive, central memory, regulatory and stem cell-like memory CD4+ T cells with a panel that included CD45RO, CCR7, CD25, CD127, CD95 and CD27. All sorted populations exceeded 98% purity. Right away, PBMCs were isolated by Lymphoprep density gradient centrifugation and were stained directly, with no culture step. To minimize batch effects, samples were stained and sorted in pairs, one healthy donor with one patient per experiment. The TCR originated in a man aged 30-40 years with type 1 diabetes. The sample consisted of naive CD4+ T cells from blood. The cell subset or site label, as the study defines it: true naive CD4+ T cells.

DNA sequence: TGTGCCAGCAGCGCCGGGGGGACCCAGTACTTC. Its protein product is CASSAGGTQYF. The rearranged chain carries TRBV7-9 and TRBJ2-5, and possibly TRBD2, on 6 matching bases. A distance of 8 bases separates the germline ends of V and J, which lose 5 bases and 7 bases respectively. CDR3 length: 11 amino acids, cysteine to phenylalanine. The sequence is cut down to CDR3 DNA, 33 bases in frame from base 1. The germline V gene (reference sequence) gives CDR1 as SEHNR and CDR2 as FQNEAQ. Reference TRBV7-9 and TRBJ2-5 proteins supply the regions before and after the CDR3; the full variable domain is: DTGVSQNPRHKITKRGQNVTFRCDPISEHNRLYWYRQTLGQGPEFLTYFQNEAQLEKSRLLSDRFSAERPKGSFSTLEIQRTEQGDSAMYLCASSAGGTQYFGPGTRLLVL.